This T cell receptor (beta chain) was documented in a study of blood T cells in healthy people across ages. Germline values: CDR1 DFQATT, CDR2 SNEGSKA (reference sequence). The CDR3 covers 15 residues. It was with a sample-barcoded 5' primer and a J-beta primer mix that a second PCR of roughly 7 to 12 cycles was run. MiXCR, applied by TCRdb to the 5' RACE reads, yields one record per CDR3 protein. The sample lists roughly 1.5 million distinct CDR3 sequences, roughly 43% seen once, with about 4% in the top ten. The sequence was obtained from a woman between 18 and 29 years old in good health. The sample taken for sequencing was blood. The chain employs TRBV20-1 and TRBJ2-1; D is unresolved. The J call may not be correct, given that the DNA end is closer to TRBJ2-7. The CDR3 DNA sequence: TGCAGTGCTAGAGTTGACCCGAGCTCCTACAATGAGCAGTACTTC. Protein: CSARVDPSSYNEQYF.